This passage covers 9 T cell receptor beta chains from one sample sequenced in a study of cytomegalovirus exposure and HLA in healthy donors. The PCR made use of 60 Vbeta and 13 Jbeta primers. TCRdb's copy holds only in-frame clones and misses some; the assay was immunoSEQ multiplex PCR. The sample records some 150,000 clones, roughly 77% being singletons. The sequenced sample was PBMCs. Receptor source: a man between 25 and 39 years old in good health and CMV-seropositive.

The chain links TRBV30 to TRBJ2-7, with 8 nucleotides matching TRBD1. CDR3 length equals 11 residues. Germline CDR1 GTSNPN, CDR2 SVGIG (reference sequence). After removal of 8 bases from V and 2 bases from J, the junction contained 2 bases not matched to a gene. In nucleotides, the CDR3 is TGTGCCCAGGGGGCACCCTACGAGCAGTACTTC. The encoded protein is CAQGAPYEQYF.

J is TRBJ2-6 and V is TRBV4-1; TRBD1 might be the D (5 bases). The CDR3 contains 17 residues. Trimming cost V 4 bases and J 1 base, with 14 bases left between them. Per germline, CDR1 MGHRA and CDR2 YSYEKL. CDR3 nucleotides: TGCGCCAGCAGCCGGACACCGGTTCGGTCTGGGGCCAACGTCCTGACTTTC. Amino acids: CASSRTPVRSGANVLTF.

This clone was observed a single time. The chain employs TRBV2 and TRBJ1-5, with D unclear. In germline, CDR1 is SNHLY, CDR2 FYNNEI. V was shortened by 7 bases and J by 0 bases, with 7 bases between the two germline ends. The CDR3 has 13 residues. CDR3 sequence: CASTQYSNQPQHF. The CDR3 DNA reads as TGTGCCAGCACGCAGTATAGCAATCAGCCCCAGCATTTT.

The chain employs TRBV11-2 and TRBJ2-1, with 11 bases fitting TRBD1. The germline V gene encodes CDR1 SGHAT and CDR2 FQNNGV. Trimming at V came to 4 bases and at J to 4 bases, leaving 3 bases not matched to a gene. The CDR3 runs to 15 residues. DNA for the CDR3: TGTGCCAGCAGCTCCGGGACAGGGGGGTACAATGAGCAGTTCTTC. This encodes CASSSGTGGYNEQFF. The variable domain in full, completed from reference TRBV11-2 and TRBJ2-1, reads EAGVAQSPRYKIIEKRQSVAFWCNPISGHATLYWYQQILGQGPKLLIQFQNNGVVDDSQLPKDRFSAERLKGVDSTLKIQPAKLEDSAVYLCASSSGTGGYNEQFFGPGTRLTVL.

Only a few counts were recorded for this clone. The CDR3 is CASRWGVSYGYTF. The CDR3 region has the DNA TGTGCCAGCAGGTGGGGGGTAAGCTATGGCTACACCTTC. The chain carries TRBV6-1 and TRBJ1-2; the D gene is possibly TRBD1 (5 bases). This CDR3 has 13 residues. V lost 6 bases and J lost 4, with 12 bases in between. The V gene's germline CDR1 is MNHNS and CDR2 SASEGT.

The rearrangement links TRBV6-1 to TRBJ2-3, with TRBD1 matching 9 bases. The CDR3 is 17 amino acids. The germline V gene has CDR1 MNHNS and CDR2 SASEGT. Unmatched junction bases numbered 10, after V lost 3 bases and J lost 3 bases. The CDR3 nucleotides are TGTGCCAGCAGTGATCAGGACAGGGGTTTAGTGACAGATACGCAGTATTTT. The encoded protein is CASSDQDRGLVTDTQYF.

In its sample, this clone was seen once. The chain links TRBV7-6 to TRBJ1-6; possible D gene TRBD1, 5 bases. This CDR3 comprises 16 residues. CDR1 and CDR2 from the germline V gene are SGHVS and FNYEAQ. V was trimmed by 1 base and J by 7 bases, leaving 14 bases between them. The CDR3 reads CASSLEGSPNNSPLHF. CDR3 bases: TGTGCCAGCAGCTTAGAGGGGTCCCCAAACAATTCACCCCTCCACTTT.

The genes are TRBV5-1 and TRBJ2-7; weak D call: TRBD2 (5 bases). V lost 1 base and J lost 5, with 10 bases in between. The germline CDR1 and CDR2 sequences are SGHRS and YFSETQ. The CDR3 totals 13 residues. The CDR3 DNA is TGCGCCAGCAGCTTGCAATCCGGGGACGAGCAGTACTTC. It encodes CASSLQSGDEQYF.

This clone occurred a few times. The rearrangement links TRBV15 to TRBJ2-3; 9 positions match TRBD2. Losses at the gene ends were 1 base for V and 1 base for J; bases not matched to a gene: 3. This CDR3 contains 16 residues. CDR1 is LNHNV, CDR2 YYDKDF, per germline (reference sequence). DNA for the CDR3: TGTGCCACCAGCAGAGCGCAGCGGGGGGGCACAGATACGCAGTATTTT. This encodes CATSRAQRGGTDTQYF.